This TCR beta chain emerged from a study of blood T cell repertoires in COVID-19. At the level of the study: COVID-19 samples collected from the United States, Italy and Spain covered acute and convalescent phases.

Per germline, CDR1 MNHNY and CDR2 SVGAGI (reference sequence). The V gene lost 7 bases and the J gene lost 5 bases, with 8 bases spanning the gap. This CDR3 is 12 amino acids long. In the authors' methods: By means of reference gene primer amplification, nucleated cell counts were estimated. Sequenced by immunoSEQ multiplex PCR; TCRdb stores in-frame clones only, minus some. V and J calls and clone size are given by that table; D and trimming were obtained from the DNA. The table lists around 360,000 clones, 70% to 90% of them singletons. This chain links TRBV6-6 with TRBJ2-2; D perhaps matches TRBD1 (5 bases). The source of this sequence is a woman younger than 45 with COVID-19, enrolled during active disease. Sequences were obtained from peripheral blood. The CDR3 region is CASIQGTGELFF. The DNA for the CDR3 is TGTGCCAGCATCCAGGGTACCGGGGAGCTGTTTTTT.